This T cell receptor beta chain stems from a study of CD4 T cells in relation to SARS-CoV-2 and coronaviruses. Produced via immunoSEQ multiplex PCR; TCRdb's table is partial and in-frame only. The data hold more than 15,000 clones, with 70% to 80% observed a single time. Unexposed donor CD4+ T cells date from about 2011-2018, before the COVID-19 pandemic. CD4+ T cells were isolated from the cells after more than 8 days of culture. Testing used SARS-CoV-2 S/N and four cold-coronavirus spikes on unexposed-donor CD4+ T cells, cells permitting. Study findings and constraints: Pre-pandemic and post-infection samples never came from the same donor.

A word on this clone: Its target is unknown.

This TCR was recovered from a human donor in good health. Sequencing was carried out using CD4+ T cells from PBMCs, cultured in vitro.

The CDR3 region is CASSLSQGAETQYF. DNA of the CDR3: TGCGCCAGCAGCTTGTCCCAGGGGGCAGAGACCCAGTACTTC. The chain employs TRBV5-1 and TRBJ2-5, with 8 bases that match TRBD1. The CDR3 consists of 14 residues. Germline lookup yields CDR1 SGHRS and CDR2 YFSETQ. J gave up 4 bases and V 1 base, and 3 bases lay outside the gene matches.